This TCR beta chain is drawn from a study of T cell responses to AZD1222 COVID-19 vaccine. Study-wide results and caveats: Vaccine-associated CD4 TCRs ranged over spike, dominating at 160-218 and 743-854.

For this clone: Antigen unknown.

Here immunoSEQ multiplex PCR was the method, and the copy in TCRdb shows in-frame clones only, minus some. The sample holds over 140,000 clones. The length of the CDR3 is 15 residues. Germline CDR1 is LNHDA and CDR2 is SQIVND (reference sequence). Trimming cost V 5 bases and J 5 bases; bases outside gene matches: 8. The sequenced sample consisted of peripheral blood. The sequence was collected from an adult in good health. The chain employs TRBV19 and TRBJ2-1; 8 nucleotides agree with TRBD1. The CDR3 loop reads CASSPDRVEDNEQFF. Here the CDR3 DNA reads TGTGCCAGTAGTCCGGACAGGGTGGAGGACAATGAGCAGTTCTTC.